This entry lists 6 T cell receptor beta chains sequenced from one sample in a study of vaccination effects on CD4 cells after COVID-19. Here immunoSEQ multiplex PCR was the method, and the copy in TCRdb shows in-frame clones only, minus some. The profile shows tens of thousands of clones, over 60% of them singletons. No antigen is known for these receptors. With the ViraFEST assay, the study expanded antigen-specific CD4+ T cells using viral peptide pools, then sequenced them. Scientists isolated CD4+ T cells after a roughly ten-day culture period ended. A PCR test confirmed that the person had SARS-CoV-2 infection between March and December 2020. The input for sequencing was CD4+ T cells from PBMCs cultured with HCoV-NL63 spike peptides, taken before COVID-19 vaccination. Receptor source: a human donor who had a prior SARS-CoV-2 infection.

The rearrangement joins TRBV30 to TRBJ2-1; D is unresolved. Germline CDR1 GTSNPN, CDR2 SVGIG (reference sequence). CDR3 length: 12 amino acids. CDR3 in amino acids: CALNSFYNEQFF. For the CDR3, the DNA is TGTGCTTTGAACAGTTTTTACAATGAGCAGTTCTTC.

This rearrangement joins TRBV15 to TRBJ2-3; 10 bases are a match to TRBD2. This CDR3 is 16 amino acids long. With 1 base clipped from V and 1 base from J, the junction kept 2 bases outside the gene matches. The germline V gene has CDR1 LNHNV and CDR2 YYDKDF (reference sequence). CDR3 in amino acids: CATSRGLAGRTDTQYF. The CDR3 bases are TGTGCCACCAGCAGAGGACTAGCGGGCCGCACAGATACGCAGTATTTT.

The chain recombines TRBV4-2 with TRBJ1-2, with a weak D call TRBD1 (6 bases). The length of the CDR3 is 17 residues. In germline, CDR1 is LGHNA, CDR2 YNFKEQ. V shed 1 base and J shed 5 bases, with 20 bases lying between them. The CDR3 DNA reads TGTGCCAGCAGCCAAGTGTCAGGGGAGGAGTACCTATATGGCTACACCTTC. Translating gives CASSQVSGEEYLYGYTF.

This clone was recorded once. The CDR3 coding sequence is TGTGCCAGCAGCGCCGGACCGGCGGGGGAGCAGTACTTC. This gives the protein CASSAGPAGEQYF. The rearrangement uses TRBV7-3 and TRBJ2-7; a weak D match, TRBD2 (6 bases). This CDR3 comprises 13 residues. Trimming removed 5 bases from V and 7 bases from J, with 15 bases in between. Germline V CDR1 and CDR2: SGHTA, FQGTGA.

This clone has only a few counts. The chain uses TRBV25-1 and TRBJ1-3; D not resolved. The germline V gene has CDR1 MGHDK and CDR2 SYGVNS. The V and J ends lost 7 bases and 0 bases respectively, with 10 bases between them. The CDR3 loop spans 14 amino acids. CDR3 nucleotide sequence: TGTGCCAGCACCACTTGGAGCTCTGGAAACACCATATATTTT. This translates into CASTTWSSGNTIYF.

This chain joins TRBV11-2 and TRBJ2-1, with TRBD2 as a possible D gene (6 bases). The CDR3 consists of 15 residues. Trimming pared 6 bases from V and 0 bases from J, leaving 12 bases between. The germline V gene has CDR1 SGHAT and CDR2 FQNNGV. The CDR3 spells CASSRRGISYNEQFF. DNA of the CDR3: TGTGCCAGCAGTCGTCGCGGGATCTCCTACAATGAGCAGTTCTTC.